What follows is one TCR beta chain and its context. Libraries were prepared by immunoSEQ multiplex PCR; TCRdb keeps only in-frame clonotypes and omits some of them. In the table there are roughly 120,000 clones, roughly 90% of which are singletons. The J segment lost 6 bases and the V segment lost 3 bases, leaving 3 bases of the junction unmatched. This CDR3 contains 14 residues. CDR1 and CDR2 from the germline V gene are SGHTA and FQGNSA. These data belong to a study of control samples from healthy donors and cancer patients. Sample: blood. V usage is TRBV7-2 and J usage is TRBJ2-1; 9 bases map to TRBD1. The TCR sequence derives from a man aged 45-60 years in good health. CDR3 DNA: TGTGCCAGCAGCTTCTCGACAGGGGGCAATGAGCAGTTCTTC. The encoded protein is CASSFSTGGNEQFF. The variable domain in full, with the rest retrieved from reference TRBV7-2 and TRBJ2-1, is GAGVSQSPSNKVTEKGKDVELRCDPISGHTALYWYRQSLGQGLEFLIYFQGNSAPDKSGLPSDRFSAERTGGSVSTLTIQRTQQEDSAVYLCASSFSTGGNEQFFGPGTRLTVL.